A selection of T cell receptor beta chains follows, all from one sample in a study of CD4 T cells in relation to SARS-CoV-2 and coronaviruses. These receptors have no identified antigens. The method was immunoSEQ multiplex PCR; TCRdb's version includes in-frame clones alone and lacks a portion of them. This table has fewer than 15,000 clones, almost 80% appearing once. Sequences were obtained from CD4+ T cells from PBMCs, cultured in vitro. These receptors all come from a human donor in good health. The CDR3 runs from the conserved cysteine through the conserved F or W. The order of the fields is J gene, D gene, V gene, clone size, CDR3 DNA, CDR3 protein. The D gene is left open where the match is weak. Clone size is not always given. Where it is, it says once, few, many or a class for expanded clones.

>TRBJ2-2|NA|TRBV7-2|NA
TGTGCCAGCCAGATGGACCAAGGCACCGGGGAGCTGTTTTTT
CASQMDQGTGELFF
>TRBJ1-2|TRBD1|TRBV19|NA
TGTGCCAGTAGTATCTCTTCGCAGGGGGAAACTGGCTACACCTTC
CASSISSQGETGYTF
>TRBJ2-5|NA|TRBV10-3|once
TGTGCCATCAGTGAGTCATCGGGGTACCAAGAGACCCAGTACTTC
CAISESSGYQETQYF
>TRBJ2-3|TRBD1|TRBV6-5|NA
TGTGCCAGCAGTTACTTGACAGGGGGCACAGATACGCAGTATTTT
CASSYLTGGTDTQYF
>TRBJ2-1|TRBD2|TRBV25-1|NA
TGTGCCAGCAGTTGGGGCGGGGGGGCTTCTGAGCAGTTCTTC
CASSWGGGASEQFF
>TRBJ2-1|NA|TRBV30|NA
TGTGCCTGGAGTAACGCTCCGGGACCCCAGTTCTTC
CAWSNAPGPQFF
>TRBJ2-7|NA|TRBV6-5|NA
TGTGCCAGCAGTCGGGACTTCCCCTACGAGCAGTACTTC
CASSRDFPYEQYF
>TRBJ1-4|TRBD1|TRBV6-5|NA
TGTGCCAGCAGTTCGGACAGGGGAGGCGAAAAACTGTTTTTT
CASSSDRGGEKLFF
>TRBJ2-6|NA|TRBV30|once
TGTGCCTGGAGGGCCCGAGACTCTGGGGCCAACGTCCTGACTTTC
CAWRARDSGANVLTF
>TRBJ2-7|NA|TRBV10-3|NA
TGTGCCATCAGTGAGTCGGAACATTTCTACGAGCAGTACTTC
CAISESEHFYEQYF
>TRBJ1-4|NA|TRBV19|NA
TGTGCCAGTTCGGACCAAATAGGGGAAAAACTGTTTTTT
CASSDQIGEKLFF
>TRBJ2-1|NA|TRBV7-3|NA
TGTGCCAGCAGCTCATATAGCACTTACGCGTCCAATGAGCAGTTCTTC
CASSSYSTYASNEQFF
>TRBJ2-7|NA|TRBV6-5|few
TGTGCCAGCAGTTCTAACTACGAGCAGTACTTC
CASSSNYEQYF
>TRBJ1-1|NA|TRBV12-3/TRBV12-4|once
TGTGCCAGCAGTCCCCAGCTTAGCACTGAAGCTTTCTTT
CASSPQLSTEAFF
>TRBJ2-3|TRBD2|TRBV6-2/TRBV6-3|NA
TGTGCCAGCAGTTATTCTCGACTAGCGGGGGTTGCAGATACGCAGTATTTT
CASSYSRLAGVADTQYF